Below are 18 T cell receptor beta chains sequenced from a single sample in a study of cytomegalovirus exposure and HLA in healthy donors. Primers included in the PCR were 60 Vbeta and 13 Jbeta primers. The data were produced by immunoSEQ multiplex PCR, yet TCRdb's version contains in-frame clones alone and is incomplete. The table lists roughly 200,000 clones, 77% of them singletons. Sequencing was carried out using PBMCs. The receptor source for this set is a woman aged 60-75 years in good health and CMV-seropositive.

The rearrangement links TRBV2 to TRBJ2-7, with 11 bases fitting TRBD1. CDR1 is SNHLY and CDR2 is FYNNEI in the germline V gene. The CDR3 runs to 13 residues. J was trimmed by 4 bases and V by 8 bases; bases with no gene match: 4. CDR3 in amino acids: CASGGQGAYEQYF. CDR3 DNA: TGTGCCAGCGGAGGACAGGGGGCTTACGAGCAGTACTTC.

The V and J genes are TRBV7-3 and TRBJ2-3; D is uncertain. V shed 0 bases and J shed 3 bases, with 13 bases lying between them. The CDR3 totals 16 residues. Germline V gene lookup returns CDR1 SGHTA and CDR2 FQGTGA. CDR3 protein: CASSLTLATGTDTQYF. In DNA form, the CDR3 reads TGTGCCAGCAGCTTAACACTTGCGACGGGTACAGATACGCAGTATTTT.

This clone was counted a single time. The rearrangement links TRBV19 to TRBJ2-3, with D possibly TRBD2 on 6 matching bases. This CDR3 has 14 residues. V lost 0 bases, J lost 4 bases, and 8 bases lay in between. Per the germline V gene, CDR1 is LNHDA and CDR2 is SQIVND (reference sequence). The CDR3: CASSIDGLSDTQYF. The CDR3 bases are TGTGCCAGTAGTATAGACGGACTATCAGATACGCAGTATTTT.

A word on this clone: In the same sample, other DNA sequences code for this CDR3. The rearrangement uses TRBV5-1 and TRBJ1-6, with D possibly being TRBD1 (6 bases). CDR3 length: 14 residues. The germline V gene encodes CDR1 SGHRS and CDR2 YFSETQ. The V and J ends lost 2 bases and 7 bases respectively, with 10 bases between them. DNA of the CDR3: TGCGCCAGCAGCTTACAGGGAGGGAATTCACCCCTCCACTTT. It yields the protein CASSLQGGNSPLHF.

This rearrangement joins TRBV6-5 to TRBJ2-1, with 10 bases that match TRBD1. Germline CDR1 is MNHEY and CDR2 is SVGAGI. Germline trimming cut 6 bases from V and 5 bases from J; bases unmatched to any gene: 4. This CDR3 is built from 14 residues. CDR3 coding DNA: TGTGCCAGCAGGGCCGGGACAGGGGACAATGAGCAGTTCTTC. Protein: CASRAGTGDNEQFF.

The V call is TRBV4-1, the J call TRBJ2-7; TRBD1 aligns across 7 bases. V shed 4 bases, J shed 2 bases, and the junction held 8 bases outside the gene matches. Germline loops: CDR1 MGHRA, CDR2 YSYEKL. The CDR3 is 15 residues long. CDR3 loop: CASSLQQGPTYEQYF. The CDR3 bases are TGCGCCAGCAGCCTCCAACAGGGGCCTACCTACGAGCAGTACTTC.

This rearrangement joins TRBV7-3 to TRBJ2-5; 14 bases fit TRBD2. The CDR3 contains 17 residues. V lost 6 bases, J lost 4 bases, and 10 bases stayed unmatched. CDR1 is SGHTA and CDR2 is FQGTGA in the germline V gene. The CDR3 DNA sequence: TGTGCCAGCAGTGAGGGACTAGCGGGAGTAAGAGGAGAGACCCAGTACTTC. This sequence encodes CASSEGLAGVRGETQYF.

The CDR3 bases are TGTGCCATCAGTGAGGGTCGGGGGGGCAAAGATACGCAGTATTTT. Its translation is CAISEGRGGKDTQYF. The chain recombines TRBV10-3 with TRBJ2-3, with TRBD2 identical over 8 bases. The CDR3 has 15 residues. Germline CDR1 reads ENHRY; CDR2 reads SYGVKD. Trimming at V came to 2 bases and at J to 5 bases, leaving 6 bases not matched to a gene.

The rearrangement links TRBV27 to TRBJ2-3; 10 nucleotides agree with TRBD1. Germline CDR1 is MNHEY and CDR2 is SMNVEV (reference sequence). V was pared by 3 bases and J by 4 bases, with 4 bases of the junction left unmatched. This CDR3 is 15 amino acids long. The CDR3 sequence is CASSLGQGRADTQYF. The CDR3 DNA reads as TGTGCCAGCAGTTTGGGACAGGGGAGGGCAGATACGCAGTATTTT.

J is TRBJ2-2 and V is TRBV28, with unresolved D. This CDR3 is 16 amino acids long. Trimming shortened V by 4 bases and J by 5 bases, and 17 bases separated the two germline ends. CDR1 and CDR2 (germline): MDHEN, SYDVKM. CDR3 sequence: CASSSPPPRSTGELFF. CDR3 DNA: TGTGCCAGCAGTTCACCCCCCCCGAGGAGTACCGGGGAGCTGTTTTTT. The full variable domain, completed using reference TRBV28 and TRBJ2-2, is DVKVTQSSRYLVKRTGEKVFLECVQDMDHENMFWYRQDPGLGLRLIYFSYDVKMKEKGDIPEGYSVSREKKERFSLILESASTNQTSMYLCASSSPPPRSTGELFFGEGSRLTVL.

V usage is TRBV28 and J usage is TRBJ2-5; a possible D gene is TRBD2 (5 bases). The V gene's germline CDR1 is MDHEN and CDR2 SYDVKM. Trimming took off 4 bases at V and 5 bases at J, with 17 bases between the two ends. The CDR3 has 15 residues. CDR3: CASSSPTGGEETQYF. The CDR3 DNA is TGTGCCAGCAGTTCCCCGACTGGAGGAGAGGAGACCCAGTACTTC. Variable domain in full (rest from reference TRBV28 and TRBJ2-5): DVKVTQSSRYLVKRTGEKVFLECVQDMDHENMFWYRQDPGLGLRLIYFSYDVKMKEKGDIPEGYSVSREKKERFSLILESASTNQTSMYLCASSSPTGGEETQYFGPGTRLLVL.

CDR3: CASSVDAQRRSSGNTIYF. The CDR3 DNA sequence: TGTGCCAGCAGCGTAGATGCCCAGAGGCGAAGCTCTGGAAACACCATATATTTT. The chain joins TRBV9 to TRBJ1-3; D is undetermined. The germline V and J ends were trimmed by 0 bases and 0 bases, with 16 bases remaining between them. The CDR3 covers 18 residues. Germline-derived CDR1 and CDR2 are SGDLS and YYNGEE.

This chain joins TRBV19 and TRBJ2-6; D may be TRBD2 (5 bases). The germline V and J ends were trimmed by 1 base and 0 bases, with 13 bases remaining between them. The CDR3 length is 18 residues. Germline loops: CDR1 LNHDA, CDR2 SQIVND (reference sequence). The CDR3 coding sequence is TGTGCCAGTAGTATAGGGCCCGGGGTGGCCTCTGGGGCCAACGTCCTGACTTTC. It is translated as CASSIGPGVASGANVLTF.

The V gene is TRBV19, the J gene TRBJ1-1; 7 positions match TRBD1. Losses at the gene ends were 8 bases for V and 5 bases for J; bases not matched to a gene: 14. The CDR3 is 15 residues long. CDR1 and CDR2 from the germline V gene are LNHDA and SQIVND (reference sequence). DNA of the CDR3: TGTGCCAGTTCCGACAGGGCGGCTAGGGGGACTGAAGCTTTCTTT. Translated: CASSDRAARGTEAFF.

The rearrangement links TRBV30 to TRBJ1-4, with unresolved D. This CDR3 contains 12 residues. Germline CDR1 GTSNPN, CDR2 SVGIG (reference sequence). The V gene lost 3 bases and the J gene lost 10 bases, with 12 bases spanning the gap. The chain's CDR3 is CAWRTGAGKLFF. For the CDR3, the DNA is TGTGCCTGGAGGACCGGCGCGGGAAAACTGTTTTTT. Supplemented by reference TRBV30 and TRBJ1-4, the full variable domain reads SQTIHQWPATLVQPVGSPLSLECTVEGTSNPNLYWYRQAAGRGLQLLFYSVGIGQISSEVPQNLSASRPQDRQFILSSKKLLLSDSGFYLCAWRTGAGKLFFGSGTQLSVL.

The J gene is TRBJ2-3, the V gene TRBV9; D gene unclear. The CDR3 sequence is 15 residues long. With 0 bases removed from V and 0 bases from J, the gap between germline ends came to 8 bases. From germline, CDR1 is SGDLS and CDR2 YYNGEE. DNA for the CDR3: TGTGCCAGCAGCGTAGAAGGAGCTAGCACAGATACGCAGTATTTT. Amino acid sequence: CASSVEGASTDTQYF.

The rearrangement links TRBV4-1 to TRBJ2-5; 12 bases agree with TRBD2. This CDR3 has 16 amino acids. The J segment lost 4 bases and the V segment lost 4 bases, leaving 7 bases of the junction unmatched. CDR1 is MGHRA, CDR2 YSYEKL, per germline. CDR3 loop: CASSPRLAGVSETQYF. The CDR3 DNA follows: TGCGCCAGCAGCCCGAGACTAGCGGGAGTTTCAGAGACCCAGTACTTC.

The chain combines TRBV30 with TRBJ1-2, with TRBD1 identical over 7 bases. The CDR3 consists of 14 residues. J gave up 6 bases and V 3 bases, and 10 bases lay outside the gene matches. CDR1 and CDR2 from the germline V gene are GTSNPN and SVGIG (reference sequence). The CDR3 nucleotides are TGTGCCTGGAGCCTTAGACAGGGAAGGGATGGCTACACCTTC. This codes for CAWSLRQGRDGYTF.